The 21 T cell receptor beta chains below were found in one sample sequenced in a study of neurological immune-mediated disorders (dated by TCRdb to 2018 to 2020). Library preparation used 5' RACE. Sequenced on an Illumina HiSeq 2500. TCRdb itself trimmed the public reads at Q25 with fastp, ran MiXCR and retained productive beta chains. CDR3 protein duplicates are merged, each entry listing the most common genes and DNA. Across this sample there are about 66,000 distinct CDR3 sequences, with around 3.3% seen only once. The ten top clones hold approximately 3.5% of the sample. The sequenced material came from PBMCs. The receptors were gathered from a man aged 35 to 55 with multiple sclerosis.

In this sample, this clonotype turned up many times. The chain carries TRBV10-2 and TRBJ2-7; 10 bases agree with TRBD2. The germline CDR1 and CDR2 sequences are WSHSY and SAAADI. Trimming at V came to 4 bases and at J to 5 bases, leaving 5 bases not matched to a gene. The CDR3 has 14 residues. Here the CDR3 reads CASSASSGSHEQYF. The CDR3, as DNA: TGCGCCAGCAGTGCCTCTAGCGGGAGCCACGAGCAGTACTTC.

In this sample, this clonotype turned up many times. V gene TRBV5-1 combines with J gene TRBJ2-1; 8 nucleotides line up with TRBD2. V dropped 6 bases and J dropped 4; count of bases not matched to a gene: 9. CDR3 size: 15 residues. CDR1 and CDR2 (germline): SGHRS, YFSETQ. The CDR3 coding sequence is TGCGCCAGCACTTCGGGCGGGGGGAGGTACAATGAGCAGTTCTTC. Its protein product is CASTSGGGRYNEQFF. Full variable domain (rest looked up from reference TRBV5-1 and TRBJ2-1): KAGVTQTPRYLIKTRGQQVTLSCSPISGHRSVSWYQQTPGQGLQFLFEYFSETQRNKGNFPGRFSGRQFSNSRSEMNVSTLELGDSALYLCASTSGGGRYNEQFFGPGTRLTVL.

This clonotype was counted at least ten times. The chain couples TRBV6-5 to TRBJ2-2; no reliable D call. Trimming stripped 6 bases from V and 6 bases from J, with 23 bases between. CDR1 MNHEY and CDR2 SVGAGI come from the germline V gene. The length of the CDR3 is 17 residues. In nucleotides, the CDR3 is TGTGCCAGCAGCCCTACGACGAAAGTAGGGCCAGCCGGGGAGCTGTTTTTT. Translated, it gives CASSPTTKVGPAGELFF.

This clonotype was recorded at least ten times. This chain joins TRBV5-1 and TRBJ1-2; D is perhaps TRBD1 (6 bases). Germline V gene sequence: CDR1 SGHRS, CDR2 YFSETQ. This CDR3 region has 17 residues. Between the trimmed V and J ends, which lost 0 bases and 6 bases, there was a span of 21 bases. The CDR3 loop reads CASSLVAGGAPVNGYTF. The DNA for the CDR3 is TGCGCCAGCAGCTTGGTGGCGGGGGGCGCCCCGGTTAATGGCTACACCTTC.

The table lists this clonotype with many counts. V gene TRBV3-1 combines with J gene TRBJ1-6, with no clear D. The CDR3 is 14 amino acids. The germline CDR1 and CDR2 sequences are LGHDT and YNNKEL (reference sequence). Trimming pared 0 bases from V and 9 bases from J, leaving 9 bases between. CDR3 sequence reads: CASSQDGTVSPLHF. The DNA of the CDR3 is TGTGCCAGCAGCCAAGATGGAACAGTTTCACCCCTCCACTTT.

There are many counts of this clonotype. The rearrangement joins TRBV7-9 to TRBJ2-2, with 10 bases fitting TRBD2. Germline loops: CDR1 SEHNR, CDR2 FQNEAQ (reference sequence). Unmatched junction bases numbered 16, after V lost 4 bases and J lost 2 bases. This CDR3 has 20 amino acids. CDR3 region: CASSSRRALSGGPNTGELFF. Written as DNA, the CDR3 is TGTGCCAGCAGCTCGCGCCGAGCCCTTAGCGGGGGGCCAAACACCGGGGAGCTGTTTTTT.

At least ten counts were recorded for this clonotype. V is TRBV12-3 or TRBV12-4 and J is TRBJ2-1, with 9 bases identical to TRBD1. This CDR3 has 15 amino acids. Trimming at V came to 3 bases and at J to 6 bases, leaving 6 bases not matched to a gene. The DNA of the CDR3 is TGTGCCAGCAGTTTTAACAGGGGGCAAGGCAATGAGCAGTTCTTC. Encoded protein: CASSFNRGQGNEQFF.

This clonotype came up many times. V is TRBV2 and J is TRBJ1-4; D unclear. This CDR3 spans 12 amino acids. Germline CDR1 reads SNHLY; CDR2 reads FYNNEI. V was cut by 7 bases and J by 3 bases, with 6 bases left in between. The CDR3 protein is CASKGSNEKLFF. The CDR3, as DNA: TGTGCCAGCAAGGGATCTAATGAAAAACTGTTTTTT.

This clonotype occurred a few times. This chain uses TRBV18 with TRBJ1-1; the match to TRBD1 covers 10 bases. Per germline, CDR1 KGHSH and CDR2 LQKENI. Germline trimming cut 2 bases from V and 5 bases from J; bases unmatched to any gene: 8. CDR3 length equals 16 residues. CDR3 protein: CASSPSGTGVWTEAFF. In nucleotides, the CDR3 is TGTGCCAGCTCACCATCCGGGACAGGGGTTTGGACTGAAGCTTTCTTT.

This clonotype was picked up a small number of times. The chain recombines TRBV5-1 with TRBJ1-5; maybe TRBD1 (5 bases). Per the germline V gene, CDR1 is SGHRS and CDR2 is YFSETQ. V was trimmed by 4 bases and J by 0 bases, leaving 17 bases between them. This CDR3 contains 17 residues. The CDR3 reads CASSPGEGTYSNQPQHF. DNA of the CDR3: TGCGCCAGCAGCCCGGGGGAGGGAACCTATAGCAATCAGCCCCAGCATTTT.

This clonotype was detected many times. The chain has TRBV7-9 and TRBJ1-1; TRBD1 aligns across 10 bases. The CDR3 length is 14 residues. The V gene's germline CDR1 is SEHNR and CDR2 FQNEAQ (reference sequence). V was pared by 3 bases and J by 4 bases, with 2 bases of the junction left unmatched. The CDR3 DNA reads TGTGCCAGCAGCTTCGACAGGGGGCCCACTGAAGCTTTCTTT. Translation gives CASSFDRGPTEAFF.

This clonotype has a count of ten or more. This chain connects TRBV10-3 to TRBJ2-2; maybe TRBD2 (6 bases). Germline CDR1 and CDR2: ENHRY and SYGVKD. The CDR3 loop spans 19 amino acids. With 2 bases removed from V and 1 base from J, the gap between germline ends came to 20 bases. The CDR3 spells CAISERPGKGSGNTGELFF. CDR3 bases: TGTGCCATCAGTGAGCGACCGGGGAAAGGTAGCGGGAACACCGGGGAGCTGTTTTTT.

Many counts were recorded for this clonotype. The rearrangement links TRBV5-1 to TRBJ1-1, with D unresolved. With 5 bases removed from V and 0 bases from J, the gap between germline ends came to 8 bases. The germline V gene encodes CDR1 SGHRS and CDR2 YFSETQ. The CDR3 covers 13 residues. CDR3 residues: CASRVDMNTEAFF. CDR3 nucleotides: TGCGCCAGCAGAGTGGATATGAACACTGAAGCTTTCTTT.

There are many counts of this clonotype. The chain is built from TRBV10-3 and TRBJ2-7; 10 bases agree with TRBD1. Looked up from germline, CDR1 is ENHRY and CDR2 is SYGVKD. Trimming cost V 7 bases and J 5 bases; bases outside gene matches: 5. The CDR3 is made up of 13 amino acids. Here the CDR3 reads CAITGQGGDEQYF. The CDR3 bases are TGTGCCATCACCGGACAGGGGGGCGACGAGCAGTACTTC.

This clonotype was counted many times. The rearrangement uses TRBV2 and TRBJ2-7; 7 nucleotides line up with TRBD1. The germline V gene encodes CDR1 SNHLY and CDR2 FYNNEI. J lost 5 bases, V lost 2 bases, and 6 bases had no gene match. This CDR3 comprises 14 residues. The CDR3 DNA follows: TGTGCCAGCAGTGAACAAGGCAGGGGGAACGAGCAGTACTTC. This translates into CASSEQGRGNEQYF. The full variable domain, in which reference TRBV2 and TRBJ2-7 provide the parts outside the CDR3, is EPEVTQTPSHQVTQMGQEVILRCVPISNHLYFYWYRQILGQKVEFLVSFYNNEISEKSEIFDDQFSVERPDGSNFTLKIRSTKLEDSAMYFCASSEQGRGNEQYFGPGTRLTVT.

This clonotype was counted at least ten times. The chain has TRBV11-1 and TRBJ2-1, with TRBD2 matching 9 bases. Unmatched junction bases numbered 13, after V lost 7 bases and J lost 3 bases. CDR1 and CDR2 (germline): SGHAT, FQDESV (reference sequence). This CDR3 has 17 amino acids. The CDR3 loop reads CASNAEGFSGGYNEQFF. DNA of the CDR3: TGTGCCAGCAACGCCGAGGGTTTTAGCGGGGGCTACAATGAGCAGTTCTTC.

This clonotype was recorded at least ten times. The CDR3 protein is CSGAGLAGLQDTQYF. The CDR3 bases are TGCAGTGGGGCGGGACTAGCGGGACTGCAAGATACGCAGTATTTT. This chain joins TRBV20-1 and TRBJ2-3; 13 bases fit TRBD2. Germline V CDR1 and CDR2: DFQATT, SNEGSKA (reference sequence). V shed 7 bases and J 5 bases; nucleotides not matched to a gene: 9. The CDR3 contains 15 residues.

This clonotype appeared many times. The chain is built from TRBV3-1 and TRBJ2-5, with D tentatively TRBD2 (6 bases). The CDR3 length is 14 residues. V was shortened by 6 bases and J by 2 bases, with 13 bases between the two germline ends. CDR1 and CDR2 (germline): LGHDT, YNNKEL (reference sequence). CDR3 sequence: CASRDYSGQETQYF. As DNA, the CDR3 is TGTGCCAGCAGAGACTACAGCGGGCAAGAGACCCAGTACTTC.

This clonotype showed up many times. CDR3 coding DNA: TGTGCCAGCAGAGGCACTGGGGCCAACGTCCTGACTTTC. Translation: CASRGTGANVLTF. The chain carries TRBV27 and TRBJ2-6; D remains ambiguous. The V gene's germline CDR1 is MNHEY and CDR2 SMNVEV (reference sequence). V lost 6 bases and J 2 bases, leaving 5 bases between the germline ends. This CDR3 has 13 residues.

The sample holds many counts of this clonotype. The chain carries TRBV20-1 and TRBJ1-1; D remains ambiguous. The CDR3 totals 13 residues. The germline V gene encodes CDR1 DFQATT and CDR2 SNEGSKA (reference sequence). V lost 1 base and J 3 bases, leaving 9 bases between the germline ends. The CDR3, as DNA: TGCAGTGCTAGAGTGGGCGGGGACACTGAAGCTTTCTTT. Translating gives CSARVGGDTEAFF.

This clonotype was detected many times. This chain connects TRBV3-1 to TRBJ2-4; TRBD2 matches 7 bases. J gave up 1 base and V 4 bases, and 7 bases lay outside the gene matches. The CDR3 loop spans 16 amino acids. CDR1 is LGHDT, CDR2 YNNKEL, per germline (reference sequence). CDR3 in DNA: TGTGCCAGCAGCCCCCTGGGGGGGAGCGCCAAAAACATTCAGTACTTC. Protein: CASSPLGGSAKNIQYF. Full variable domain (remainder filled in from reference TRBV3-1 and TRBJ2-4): DTAVSQTPKYLVTQMGNDKSIKCEQNLGHDTMYWYKQDSKKFLKIMFSYNNKELIINETVPNRFSPKSPDKAHLNLHINSLELGDSAVYFCASSPLGGSAKNIQYFGAGTRLSVL.